The 21 T cell receptor beta chains given below trace back to one sample, sequenced in a study of Ad26.COV2.S vaccination and SARS-CoV-2 variants (dated by TCRdb to 2020 to 2023). The library was generated by the immunoSEQ multiplex PCR assay. TCRdb mirrors the immuneACCESS table, restricted to in-frame sequences. Some clones are absent from its copies; in checked studies, under half trace to an unresolved V gene, and the reason for the others is unknown. This sample gives about 480,000 clones in total; 87% of them show up just once. The top ten clonotypes cover around 13% of the sample. The treatment or condition label for this specimen denotes: 15 to 20 received Ad26.COV2.S at low or high dose, single or two shots; a few received placebo; per-sample allocation not given. For vaccine and placebo recipients, repertoires were sequenced using samples collected on day 63 after the first injection. This material consisted of peripheral blood, taken in a trial of Ad26.COV2.S vaccine versus placebo. The receptor set was obtained from a person between 18 and 60 years old who received the Ad26.COV2.S COVID-19 vaccine or a placebo.

The V call is TRBV24-1, the J call TRBJ2-3, with D perhaps matching TRBD1 (5 bases). The germline V gene encodes CDR1 KGHDR and CDR2 SFDVKD. The CDR3 totals 16 residues. Trimming removed 7 bases at V and 1 base at J, with 17 bases between. The CDR3 coding sequence is TGTGCCACCAGCCAAGACAGTTCATCTGGCACAGATACGCAGTATTTT. This gives the protein CATSQDSSSGTDTQYF.

This clone was picked up a small number of times. V usage is TRBV15 and J usage is TRBJ1-5; unclear D gene. The CDR3 spans 18 residues. With 0 bases removed from V and 0 bases from J, the gap between germline ends came to 15 bases. CDR1 LNHNV and CDR2 YYDKDF come from the germline V gene (reference sequence). The CDR3 DNA is TGTGCCACCAGCAGAGATAGGAATACCGCGTATAGCAATCAGCCCCAGCATTTT. Residues: CATSRDRNTAYSNQPQHF.

This clone was counted only a few times. This sequence joins TRBV5-1 and TRBJ2-7; TRBD1 aligns across 9 bases. CDR3 length: 15 amino acids. In germline, CDR1 is SGHRS, CDR2 YFSETQ. V dropped 4 bases and J dropped 6; count of bases not matched to a gene: 11. The CDR3 sequence: CASSQRPGTGSEQYF. The DNA for the CDR3 is TGCGCCAGCAGCCAGCGTCCCGGGACAGGGTCCGAGCAGTACTTC.

The chain links TRBV2 to TRBJ2-1, with 7 bases matching TRBD2. The ends lost 6 bases at V and 1 base at J; junction bases unmatched: 6. The germline V gene has CDR1 SNHLY and CDR2 FYNNEI. The CDR3 extends over 15 amino acids. The CDR3 DNA sequence: TGTGCCAGCAGCCCGCTAGCGGTTTCCTACAATGAGCAGTTCTTC. Amino acids: CASSPLAVSYNEQFF.

In its sample, this clone was seen once. The chain joins TRBV28 to TRBJ1-4; no firm D call. The germline CDR1 and CDR2 sequences are MDHEN and SYDVKM. Trimming left V 7 bases short and J 2 bases short, with 17 bases between. This CDR3 has 16 amino acids. The DNA for the CDR3 is TGTGCCAGCAACCTCGGGTCTAGGGTGACTAATGAAAAACTGTTTTTT. It codes for CASNLGSRVTNEKLFF.

V usage is TRBV19 and J usage is TRBJ1-6; TRBD1 agrees at 7 bases. Trimming cost V 7 bases and J 8 bases; bases outside gene matches: 8. Per germline, CDR1 LNHDA and CDR2 SQIVND (reference sequence). CDR3 length: 14 amino acids. CDR3 residues: CASKHTGVDSPLHF. CDR3 bases: TGTGCCAGTAAACACACAGGGGTGGATTCACCCCTCCACTTT.

The rearrangement links TRBV24-1 to TRBJ2-2; no clear D. CDR3 length equals 13 residues. Per the germline V gene, CDR1 is KGHDR and CDR2 is SFDVKD. Trimming stripped 6 bases from V and 4 bases from J, with 8 bases between. The CDR3 loop reads CATSLVATGELFF. The CDR3 nucleotides read TGTGCCACCAGTTTGGTGGCCACCGGGGAGCTGTTTTTT.

The CDR3 DNA sequence: TGCGCCAGCAGCTCGATCCCCGGCCAGTACGAGCAGTACTTC. Its translation is CASSSIPGQYEQYF. This chain uses TRBV5-1 with TRBJ2-7; D not resolved. Trimming removed 3 bases from V and 4 bases from J, with 14 bases in between. Germline V gene data show CDR1 as SGHRS and CDR2 as YFSETQ. This CDR3 has 14 residues.

V gene TRBV19 combines with J gene TRBJ1-5; 8 nucleotides match TRBD1. Germline CDR1 LNHDA, CDR2 SQIVND (reference sequence). The junction had 7 bases not matched to a gene; V was cut back by 3 bases and J by 3 bases. The CDR3 runs to 16 residues. CDR3 protein: CASSIGGQAHNQPQHF. The CDR3, as DNA: TGTGCCAGTAGTATTGGGGGACAGGCCCACAATCAGCCCCAGCATTTT.

This clone was detected only once. The gene calls are TRBV19 and TRBJ1-2, with D perhaps matching TRBD1 (5 bases). CDR1 is LNHDA and CDR2 is SQIVND in the germline V gene (reference sequence). The CDR3 contains 13 residues. Trimming pared 5 bases from V and 7 bases from J, leaving 14 bases between. DNA of the CDR3: TGTGCCAGTAGTGGGGCAGGGCTAAGTGGCTACACCTTC. Protein: CASSGAGLSGYTF. Complete variable domain (other parts from reference TRBV19 and TRBJ1-2): DGGITQSPKYLFRKEGQNVTLSCEQNLNHDAMYWYRQDPGQGLRLIYYSQIVNDFQKGDIAEGYSVSREKKESFPLTVTSAQKNPTAFYLCASSGAGLSGYTFGSGTRLTVV.

The CDR3: CATSVAGDGGEQFF. The CDR3 region has the DNA TGTGCCACCAGTGTGGCGGGAGACGGTGGTGAGCAGTTCTTC. This chain links TRBV24-1 with TRBJ2-1, with 7 bases matching TRBD2. V lost 5 bases to trimming and J lost 9 bases; unmatched junction nucleotides: 9. Germline CDR1 is KGHDR and CDR2 is SFDVKD. CDR3 length equals 14 residues.

V is TRBV24-1 and J is TRBJ2-7; D unclear. Trimming left V 5 bases short and J 3 bases short, with 10 bases between. This CDR3 region has 13 residues. Germline V gene sequence: CDR1 KGHDR, CDR2 SFDVKD. CDR3 region: CATSGFPGYEQYF. DNA for the CDR3: TGTGCCACCAGTGGATTTCCGGGCTACGAGCAGTACTTC.

V and J are TRBV5-6 and TRBJ1-6; possibly TRBD1 for D (5 bases). V was clipped by 4 bases and J by 3 bases, with 14 bases between them. The CDR3 extends over 16 amino acids. Germline-derived CDR1 and CDR2 are SGHDT and YYEEEE. DNA for the CDR3: TGTGCCAGCAGCCTAGGGGCGGGCGGCTATAATTCACCCCTCCACTTT. As protein: CASSLGAGGYNSPLHF.

This chain joins TRBV11-1 and TRBJ2-1; 9 nucleotides match TRBD2. Germline CDR1 reads SGHAT; CDR2 reads FQDESV (reference sequence). CDR3 size: 16 residues. Unmatched junction bases numbered 3, after V lost 0 bases and J lost 3 bases. The CDR3 sequence is CASSLAAGGFYNEQFF. The CDR3 DNA follows: TGTGCCAGCAGCTTAGCTGCGGGAGGGTTCTACAATGAGCAGTTCTTC.

V usage is TRBV30 and J usage is TRBJ2-7; D assignment may be TRBD1 or TRBD2 (5 bases each). V was shortened by 2 bases and J by 4 bases, with 15 bases between the two germline ends. Germline lookup yields CDR1 GTSNPN and CDR2 SVGIG (reference sequence). CDR3 length equals 14 residues. In nucleotides, the CDR3 is TGTGCCTGGAGTTCTTCGGGACGGGGTTACGAGCAGTACTTC. Protein product: CAWSSSGRGYEQYF.

The chain is built from TRBV7-8 and TRBJ2-7; the D gene is possibly TRBD2 (5 bases). V was clipped by 1 base and J by 4 bases, with 11 bases between them. The V gene's germline CDR1 is SGHVS and CDR2 FQNEAQ. The CDR3 runs 14 residues. The CDR3 loop is CASSLGPGEYEQYF. CDR3 sequence (DNA): TGTGCCAGCAGCTTAGGGCCCGGGGAATACGAGCAGTACTTC.

In this sample, this clone turned up once. V and J are TRBV4-1 and TRBJ2-7, with TRBD2 identical over 7 bases. The CDR3 sequence is 16 residues long. Unmatched junction bases numbered 11, after V lost 1 base and J lost 5 bases. CDR1 and CDR2 from the germline V gene are MGHRA and YSYEKL. CDR3 bases: TGCGCCAGCAGCCAAGTGACGGTGGGAGGGCCTAACGAGCAGTACTTC. This gives the protein CASSQVTVGGPNEQYF.

The V call is TRBV2, the J call TRBJ2-4; D might be TRBD1 or TRBD2, each matching 5 bases. CDR3 length: 16 amino acids. CDR1 and CDR2 (germline): SNHLY, FYNNEI. Trimming took off 5 bases at V and 7 bases at J, with 21 bases between the two ends. CDR3 nucleotides: TGTGCCAGCAGTAGTTGGGGGTCACGGCCCCCCAACATTCAGTACTTC. This encodes CASSSWGSRPPNIQYF.

This clone has just one count. CDR3 protein: CASSHPGTGVTNEKLFF. In DNA form, the CDR3 reads TGTGCCAGCAGCCACCCCGGGACAGGGGTGACTAATGAAAAACTGTTTTTT. The chain joins TRBV7-8 to TRBJ1-4; 10 bases align to TRBD1. This CDR3 has 17 residues. Germline V gene data show CDR1 as SGHVS and CDR2 as FQNEAQ. Trimming took 5 bases from V and 2 from J; bases not matched to a gene: 8.

The rearrangement joins TRBV29-1 to TRBJ2-7; 14 bases match TRBD2. The J segment lost 6 bases and the V segment lost 4 bases, leaving 8 bases of the junction unmatched. Germline V CDR1 and CDR2: SQVTM, ANQGSEA. The CDR3 loop spans 15 amino acids. The DNA for the CDR3 is TGCAGCGTTGGGGGGACTAGCGGGAGTAGTGGCGAGCAGTACTTC. Amino acids: CSVGGTSGSSGEQYF.

V gene TRBV5-1 combines with J gene TRBJ2-3; D may be TRBD2 (6 bases). The CDR3 spans 16 residues. The V end was cut by 4 bases, the J end by 0 bases, with 15 bases between. The V gene's germline CDR1 is SGHRS and CDR2 YFSETQ. The DNA of the CDR3 is TGCGCCAGCAGCCTGGAACCGGGACTTAGCACAGATACGCAGTATTTT. Its translation is CASSLEPGLSTDTQYF.